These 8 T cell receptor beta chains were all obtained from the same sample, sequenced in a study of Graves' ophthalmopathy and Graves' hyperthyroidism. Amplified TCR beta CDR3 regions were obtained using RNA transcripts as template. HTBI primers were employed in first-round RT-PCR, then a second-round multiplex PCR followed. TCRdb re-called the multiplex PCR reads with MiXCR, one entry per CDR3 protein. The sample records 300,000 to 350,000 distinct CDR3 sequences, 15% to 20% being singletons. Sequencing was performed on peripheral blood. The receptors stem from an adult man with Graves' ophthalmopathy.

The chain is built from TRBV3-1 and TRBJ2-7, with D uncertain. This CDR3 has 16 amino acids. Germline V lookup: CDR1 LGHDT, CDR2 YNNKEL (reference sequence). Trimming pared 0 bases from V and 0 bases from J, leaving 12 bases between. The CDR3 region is CASSQDRYRSSYEQYF. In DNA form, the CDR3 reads TGTGCCAGCAGCCAAGATCGATACAGAAGCTCCTACGAGCAGTACTTC.

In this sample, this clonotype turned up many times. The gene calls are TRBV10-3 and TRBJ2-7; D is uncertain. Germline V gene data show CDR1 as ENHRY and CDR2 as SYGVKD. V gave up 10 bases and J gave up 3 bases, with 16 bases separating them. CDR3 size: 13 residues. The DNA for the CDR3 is TGTGCCACCTCTCAGCGCAACCTCTACGAGCAGTACTTC. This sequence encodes CATSQRNLYEQYF.

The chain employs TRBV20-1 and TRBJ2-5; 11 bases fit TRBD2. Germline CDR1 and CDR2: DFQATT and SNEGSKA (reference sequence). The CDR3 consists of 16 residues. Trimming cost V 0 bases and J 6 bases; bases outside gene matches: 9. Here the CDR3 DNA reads TGCAGTGCTAGAGAACCCAGACTAGCGGGAAGAAAGACCCAGTACTTC. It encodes CSAREPRLAGRKTQYF.

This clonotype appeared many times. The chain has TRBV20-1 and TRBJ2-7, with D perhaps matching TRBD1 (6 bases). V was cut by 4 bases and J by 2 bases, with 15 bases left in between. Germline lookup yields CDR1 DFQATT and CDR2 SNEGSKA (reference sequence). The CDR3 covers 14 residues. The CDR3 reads CSATPRDTTYEQYF. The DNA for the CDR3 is TGCAGTGCTACTCCACGGGACACAACCTACGAGCAGTACTTC.

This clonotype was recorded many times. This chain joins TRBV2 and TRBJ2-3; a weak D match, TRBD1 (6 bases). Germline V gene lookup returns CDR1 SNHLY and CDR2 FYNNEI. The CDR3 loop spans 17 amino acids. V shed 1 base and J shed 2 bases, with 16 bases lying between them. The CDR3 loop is CASSEGVTGPFTDTQYF. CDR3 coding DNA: TGTGCCAGCAGTGAAGGTGTGACAGGCCCCTTCACAGATACGCAGTATTTT.

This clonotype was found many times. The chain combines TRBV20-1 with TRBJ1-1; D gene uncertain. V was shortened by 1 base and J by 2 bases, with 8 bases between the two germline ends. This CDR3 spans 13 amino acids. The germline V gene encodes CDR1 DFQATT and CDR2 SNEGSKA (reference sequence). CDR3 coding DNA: TGCAGTGCTAGAGCCAGAAGAAACACTGAAGCTTTCTTT. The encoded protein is CSARARRNTEAFF.

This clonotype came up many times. The CDR3 spells CAIKRGENSPLHF. CDR3 DNA sequence: TGTGCCATTAAAAGGGGCGAAAATTCACCCCTCCACTTT. The chain couples TRBV28 to TRBJ1-6, with a possible D match to TRBD1 (5 bases). Germline V CDR1 and CDR2: MDHEN, SYDVKM. The V end lost 10 bases, the J end lost 7 bases, and 14 bases lay between the germline ends. CDR3 size: 13 residues.

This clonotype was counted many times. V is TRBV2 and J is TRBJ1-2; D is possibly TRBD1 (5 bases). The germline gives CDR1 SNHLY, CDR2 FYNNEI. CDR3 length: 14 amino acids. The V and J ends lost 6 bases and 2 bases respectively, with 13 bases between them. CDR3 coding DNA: TGTGCCAGCAGCCTGGAGTGGGACAACTATGGCTACACCTTC. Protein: CASSLEWDNYGYTF. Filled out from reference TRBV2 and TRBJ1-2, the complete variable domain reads EPEVTQTPSHQVTQMGQEVILRCVPISNHLYFYWYRQILGQKVEFLVSFYNNEISEKSEIFDDQFSVERPDGSNFTLKIRSTKLEDSAMYFCASSLEWDNYGYTFGSGTRLTVV.